This T cell receptor beta chain emerged from a study of T cells in tuberculosis. Looking at the study overall: The T cells targeted glucose monomycolate, a mycobacterial lipid, via CD1B.

Thawed, overnight-rested PBMC were stained with GMM-loaded CD1B tetramer, viability dye and anti-CD3, then sorted. The CD1B tetramers carried C32 glucose monomycolate purified from Rhodococcus equi. CD14-expressing monocytes were removed from PBMC before cryopreservation and sorting. The CDR3 length is 13 residues. Trimming pared 5 bases from V and 6 bases from J, leaving 10 bases between. The germline gives CDR1 SGHVS, CDR2 FNYEAQ. TCR-alpha and TCR-beta chains were sequenced unpaired. Method: immunoSEQ multiplex PCR; TCRdb's copy keeps in-frame clones and lacks some. The sample consists of about 88,000 clones, roughly 90% of them appearing once. Study-wide findings and caveats: The stringent gate may have excluded weak CD1B-GMM tetramer binders.

Sequencing was carried out using CD1b-GMM tetramer-negative cells sorted from PBMCs. The chain joins TRBV7-6 to TRBJ2-2, with D unresolved. The receptor comes from an adult woman with latent tuberculosis. CDR3 protein: CASSPPGAGELFF. Written as DNA, the CDR3 is TGTGCCAGCAGCCCCCCGGGTGCCGGGGAGCTGTTTTTT.